This T cell receptor beta chain was sequenced in a study of PD-L1 blockade in urothelial cancer. Study in general: Dosed intravenously at 1,200 mg every 3 weeks, atezolizumab was initiated by patients around 2014. T cells numbered a median of about 150,000 in the blood samples.

Study observations and caveats: Better progression-free and overall survival followed lower pretreatment blood clonality.

Regarding time point: peripheral blood 6 weeks after treatment start. Sample numbers ranged from 1 to 8 per patient, encompassing pretreatment and on-treatment collections. This CDR3 has 14 amino acids. In germline, CDR1 is SGHRS, CDR2 YFSETQ. The germline V and J ends were trimmed by 4 bases and 5 bases, with 13 bases remaining between them. This clone has only one observation. Its target is unknown. TCRdb's copy holds only in-frame clones and misses some; the assay was immunoSEQ multiplex PCR. The sample lists 100,000 to 150,000 clones; about 82% were seen once. V gene TRBV5-1 combines with J gene TRBJ2-1; D perhaps matches TRBD1 (6 bases). The input for sequencing was PBMCs, taken around atezolizumab (anti-PD-L1) treatment. This TCR was recovered from a man in his fifties or sixties with urothelial cancer. CDR3 in DNA: TGCGCCAGCAGCCGTACCAGGGGAAACAATGAGCAGTTCTTC. Protein: CASSRTRGNNEQFF. The full variable domain, with the rest looked up from reference TRBV5-1 and TRBJ2-1, is KAGVTQTPRYLIKTRGQQVTLSCSPISGHRSVSWYQQTPGQGLQFLFEYFSETQRNKGNFPGRFSGRQFSNSRSEMNVSTLELGDSALYLCASSRTRGNNEQFFGPGTRLTVL.